This T cell receptor beta chain comes out of a study of T-cell memory formation after mild COVID-19. Findings and limits, study-wide: Contracting CD8+ clones were enriched in EMRA, CD4+ mainly in CM and EM. Clones shrinking from day 15 to 85 showed even CD4/CD8 mixes; later expanders tilted CD4+. Memory sampled before infection contained some responding clones, suggesting cross-reactive memory joined.

UMIs and sample barcodes were carried by the TCR alpha and TCR beta cDNA libraries that 5'RACE produced using constant-segment primers. TCRdb fed the 5' RACE reads into MiXCR, producing one record per CDR3 protein. This table holds 110,000 to 150,000 distinct CDR3 sequences, 20% to 25% found once. This CDR3 has 14 residues. Germline V gives CDR1 SEHNR, CDR2 FQNEAQ (reference sequence). V was pared by 6 bases and J by 8 bases, with 9 bases of the junction left unmatched. This clonotype was seen a few times. Its specificity is not known. The chain has TRBV7-9 and TRBJ2-1; 8 bases agree with TRBD2. Sequencing was done on a sample of PBMCs or a T cell subset sorted from them (not recorded which). The receptor's source is an adult woman who had mild COVID-19 (a few samples of this study predate the infection). Cell type and time point are not known. The chain's CDR3 is CASRLGREVYEQFF. The CDR3 coding sequence is TGTGCCAGCAGGCTCGGGAGGGAGGTTTATGAGCAGTTCTTC.